The 23 T cell receptor beta chains in this list originate from one sample, sequenced in a study of cytomegalovirus exposure and HLA in healthy donors. Primers: 60 Vbeta forward and 13 Jbeta reverse. This table comes from immunoSEQ multiplex PCR, and its TCRdb copy is limited to in-frame clones, with some not included. The sample yields 60,000 to 70,000 clones, 75% seen once. The source material was PBMCs. The receptors originated from a woman in her thirties or forties in good health and CMV-seropositive.

The rearrangement uses TRBV9 and TRBJ2-1, with a weak D call TRBD1 (6 bases). V lost 2 bases and J lost 4, with 13 bases in between. CDR1 is SGDLS, CDR2 YYNGEE, per germline. This CDR3 is built from 15 residues. The CDR3, as DNA: TGTGCCAGCAGCGTTACCACAGGGTTGTACAATGAGCAGTTCTTC. It codes for CASSVTTGLYNEQFF.

Only a few counts were recorded for this clone. CDR3 protein: CASSDEAGGVHEQYF. CDR3 nucleotide sequence: TGTGCCAGCAGTGACGAGGCGGGGGGTGTCCACGAGCAGTACTTC. The chain recombines TRBV6-4 with TRBJ2-7; 8 nucleotides line up with TRBD2. After removal of 2 bases from V and 5 bases from J, the junction contained 8 bases not matched to a gene. Germline lookup yields CDR1 MRHNA and CDR2 SNTAGT. This CDR3 has 15 residues.

This sequence joins TRBV7-9 and TRBJ2-3, with 7 bases matching TRBD2. CDR1 and CDR2 from the germline V gene are SEHNR and FQNEAQ (reference sequence). J was trimmed by 3 bases and V by 5 bases; bases with no gene match: 8. The CDR3 loop spans 15 amino acids. The CDR3 reads CASSPRGVGTDTQYF. DNA for the CDR3: TGTGCCAGCAGCCCCCGGGGGGTTGGGACAGATACGCAGTATTTT. Variable domain in full (rest from reference TRBV7-9 and TRBJ2-3): DTGVSQNPRHKITKRGQNVTFRCDPISEHNRLYWYRQTLGQGPEFLTYFQNEAQLEKSRLLSDRFSAERPKGSFSTLEIQRTEQGDSAMYLCASSPRGVGTDTQYFGPGTRLTVL.

The chain links TRBV7-2 to TRBJ1-1; D unresolved. The V gene's germline CDR1 is SGHTA and CDR2 FQGNSA. V was shortened by 1 base and J by 8 bases, with 11 bases between the two germline ends. The CDR3 is 13 amino acids. The CDR3 bases are TGTGCCAGCAGCTTAGGTGCAGCGACCGAAGCTTTCTTT. Amino acid sequence: CASSLGAATEAFF.

The rearrangement joins TRBV4-1 to TRBJ2-3; 11 bases agree with TRBD2. Germline lookup yields CDR1 MGHRA and CDR2 YSYEKL. Trimming took 4 bases from V and 2 from J; bases not matched to a gene: 2. The CDR3 sequence is 15 residues long. The CDR3 loop is CASSRLAGFTDTQYF. The CDR3 nucleotides read TGCGCCAGCAGCCGACTAGCGGGGTTCACAGATACGCAGTATTTT.

This chain connects TRBV6-1 to TRBJ1-2; a possible D gene is TRBD1 (6 bases). Germline values: CDR1 MNHNS, CDR2 SASEGT. The CDR3 has 13 amino acids. Trimming took off 6 bases at V and 4 bases at J, with 12 bases between the two ends. The CDR3 coding sequence is TGTGCCAGCAGCAGGGACAAACTCTATGGCTACACCTTC. Translating gives CASSRDKLYGYTF.

This clone has more than one count but fewer than ten. The chain employs TRBV7-9 and TRBJ1-2; TRBD1 matches 8 bases. The junction had 15 bases not matched to a gene; V was cut back by 5 bases and J by 7 bases. This CDR3 is built from 16 residues. Germline V lookup: CDR1 SEHNR, CDR2 FQNEAQ (reference sequence). The CDR3 DNA reads as TGTGCCAGCAGCCGTCCCGGGACAGGTTCTGGGGTTGGCTACACCTTC. The encoded protein is CASSRPGTGSGVGYTF.

The gene calls are TRBV4-2 and TRBJ2-1; the match to TRBD2 covers 10 bases. Germline V CDR1 and CDR2: LGHNA, YNFKEQ. V lost 4 bases, J lost 4 bases, and 10 bases stayed unmatched. CDR3 length: 17 amino acids. CDR3 in DNA: TGTGCCAGCAGCCCCAACCTGCTAGCGGGGGAGTACAATGAGCAGTTCTTC. It specifies CASSPNLLAGEYNEQFF.

The V gene is TRBV30, the J gene TRBJ1-1; D is ambiguous. Deletions cut 8 bases from V and 0 bases from J, with 16 bases between. The V gene's germline CDR1 is GTSNPN and CDR2 SVGIG (reference sequence). CDR3 length: 14 residues. DNA for the CDR3: TGTGCCGTTAAACGAGCGGGGATGAACACTGAAGCTTTCTTT. It specifies CAVKRAGMNTEAFF.

In regard to this clone: The junction differs from germline at one of its ends, possibly a read error. The chain carries TRBV7-9 and TRBJ1-2, with 11 nucleotides matching TRBD1. The CDR3 has 16 residues. In germline, CDR1 is SEHNR, CDR2 FQNEAQ (reference sequence). CDR3 sequence (DNA): TGTTCCAGCAGCTTAGGTGGACAGGGGGCCGTTAGTGGCTACACCTTC. It specifies CSSSLGGQGAVSGYTF.

The J gene is TRBJ2-7, the V gene TRBV2; a possible D gene is TRBD1 (6 bases). The CDR3 sequence is 12 residues long. Germline CDR1 SNHLY, CDR2 FYNNEI. Between the trimmed V and J ends, which lost 5 bases and 4 bases, there was a span of 9 bases. In DNA, the CDR3 is TGTGCCAGCAGTAAAACAGGGTACGAGCAGTACTTC. Its translation is CASSKTGYEQYF.

This chain uses TRBV6-1 with TRBJ1-2; D perhaps matches TRBD1 (6 bases). Trimming cost V 2 bases and J 4 bases, with 14 bases left between them. Germline CDR1 and CDR2: MNHNS and SASEGT. CDR3 size: 15 residues. CDR3 bases: TGTGCCAGCAGTGAACCGGGACACCTGCCCTATGGCTACACCTTC. Amino acid sequence: CASSEPGHLPYGYTF.

This chain connects TRBV7-2 to TRBJ1-4; D remains ambiguous. CDR1 and CDR2 from the germline V gene are SGHTA and FQGNSA. V dropped 1 base and J dropped 6 bases, with 12 bases sitting between them. CDR3 length equals 15 residues. The CDR3 nucleotides read TGTGCCAGCAGCTTAGTCGGGGTCTCTCATGAAAAACTGTTTTTT. Amino acid sequence: CASSLVGVSHEKLFF.

The chain has TRBV6-1 and TRBJ2-7; 7 bases line up with TRBD1. The trim removed 4 bases at V and 1 base at J, leaving 10 bases unmatched. The CDR3 has 16 residues. Germline V gene data show CDR1 as MNHNS and CDR2 as SASEGT. The CDR3 sequence: CASSGRNRGGSYEQYF. CDR3 bases: TGTGCCAGCAGTGGCCGGAACAGGGGCGGATCCTACGAGCAGTACTTC.

Only one count was recorded for this clone. This sequence joins TRBV18 and TRBJ1-2, with 10 positions matching TRBD1. The CDR3 has 15 amino acids. Germline V gene sequence: CDR1 KGHSH, CDR2 LQKENI. Unmatched junction bases numbered 7, after V lost 3 bases and J lost 6 bases. The CDR3 is CASSPRQGATDGYTF. As DNA, the CDR3 is TGTGCCAGCTCACCTCGACAGGGGGCAACGGATGGCTACACCTTC.

On this clone itself: One end of the junction does not line up with germline, which may come from a read error. Other nucleotide sequences from this sample produce the same CDR3. The chain employs TRBV27 and TRBJ2-2; D is perhaps TRBD2 (5 bases). CDR1 and CDR2 from the germline V gene are MNHEY and SMNVEV (reference sequence). This CDR3 has 15 residues. CDR3 bases: TGTGCCAGCAGGGTAGACATAACGAACACCGGGGAGCTGTTCTTT. Amino acids: CASRVDITNTGELFF.

This clone was detected a few times. The sample holds other DNA sequences that translate to the same CDR3. CDR3 in amino acids: CATSRDRYEQYF. For the CDR3, the DNA is TGTGCCACCAGCAGAGATCGGTACGAGCAGTACTTC. The V and J genes are TRBV15 and TRBJ2-7, with no clear D. This CDR3 has 12 residues. With 0 bases removed from V and 4 bases from J, the gap between germline ends came to 4 bases. CDR1 LNHNV and CDR2 YYDKDF come from the germline V gene (reference sequence).

V usage is TRBV18 and J usage is TRBJ2-7; 7 bases align to TRBD1. The junction had 10 bases not matched to a gene; V was cut back by 3 bases and J by 2 bases. CDR1 is KGHSH and CDR2 is LQKENI in the germline V gene. The CDR3 has 16 residues. The CDR3 nucleotides are TGTGCCAGCTCACCGAGAGGGGGCAGGGCGACCTACGAGCAGTACTTC. This gives the protein CASSPRGGRATYEQYF.

The rearrangement uses TRBV9 and TRBJ1-2; D is uncertain. Trimming left V 4 bases short and J 8 bases short, with 15 bases between. The germline CDR1 and CDR2 sequences are SGDLS and YYNGEE. This CDR3 has 13 residues. CDR3 sequence (DNA): TGTGCCAGCAGCCCTGAAGGAGGGAGAGGCTACACCTTC. Its translation: CASSPEGGRGYTF.

The CDR3 DNA reads as TGTGCCAGCAGTCCAACAGGGTTTCGGGACCAGCCCCAGCATTTT. It translates to CASSPTGFRDQPQHF. This rearrangement joins TRBV6-6 to TRBJ1-5; weak D call: TRBD1 (6 bases). The CDR3 runs to 15 residues. Looked up from germline, CDR1 is MNHNY and CDR2 is SVGAGI (reference sequence). V was shortened by 5 bases and J by 7 bases, with 18 bases between the two germline ends.

DNA of the CDR3: TGTGCTAGTGAAGGGGGACTAGTGTTCTACAATGAGCAGTTCTTC. Protein product: CASEGGLVFYNEQFF. This sequence joins TRBV12-5 and TRBJ2-1; the match to TRBD2 covers 8 bases. J was trimmed by 3 bases and V by 7 bases; bases with no gene match: 8. The germline CDR1 and CDR2 sequences are LGHNT and FRNRAP. The CDR3 contains 15 residues.

The J gene is TRBJ1-5, the V gene TRBV6-1; the match to TRBD1 covers 7 bases. Germline CDR1 reads MNHNS; CDR2 reads SASEGT. V shed 11 bases and J 0 bases; nucleotides not matched to a gene: 10. The CDR3 loop spans 15 amino acids. Written as DNA, the CDR3 is TGTGCCGGTAAAACGGGGACAGATAGCAATCAGCCCCAGCATTTT. Its protein product is CAGKTGTDSNQPQHF.

V is TRBV7-2 and J is TRBJ1-3; the D gene is possibly TRBD1 (5 bases). V lost 1 base and J 0 bases, leaving 13 bases between the germline ends. Per the germline V gene, CDR1 is SGHTA and CDR2 is FQGNSA. CDR3 length: 17 amino acids. CDR3 residues: CASSLVRDSDSGNTIYF. Here the CDR3 DNA reads TGTGCCAGCAGCTTAGTACGGGACTCCGACTCTGGAAACACCATATATTTT.